These 9 T cell receptor beta chains came from one sample sequenced in a study of PD-1 blockade in classical Hodgkin lymphoma. The repertoire was sequenced with immunoSEQ multiplex PCR; TCRdb's copy has only in-frame clones and lacks some. There are around 31,000 clones in the sample; about 86% occur only once, and around 0.79% lies in the top ten. As to time point: cycle 4 day 1 (C4D1), after around six weeks of nivolumab. Every single patient, without exception, relapsed after autologous stem cell transplantation, and brentuximab vedotin exposure varied. Isolation of CD4+ T cells from thawed PBMCs was performed by magnetic negative selection. Here the sequenced sample was CD4+ T cells from blood, taken before the fourth cycle of nivolumab. The receptor source for this set is a human donor with classical Hodgkin lymphoma.

The chain couples TRBV12-5 to TRBJ2-7; 12 bases line up with TRBD2. Germline-derived CDR1 and CDR2 are LGHNT and FRNRAP. The CDR3 runs to 16 residues. The V segment lost 6 bases and the J segment 2 bases; nucleotides outside the gene matches: 8. The CDR3 coding sequence is TGTGCTAGTGGCGATCTAGCGGGGGGGCCCGCCTACGAGCAGTACTTC. It translates to CASGDLAGGPAYEQYF. Based on the CDR3 plus reference TRBV12-5 and TRBJ2-7, the full variable domain is DARVTQTPRHKVTEMGQEVTMRCQPILGHNTVFWYRQTMMQGLELLAYFRNRAPLDDSGMPKDRFSAEMPDATLATLKIQPSEPRDSAVYFCASGDLAGGPAYEQYFGPGTRLTVT.

This clone was counted between two and nine times. The J gene is TRBJ2-7, the V gene TRBV5-1, with TRBD1 matching 9 bases. CDR1 and CDR2 from the germline V gene are SGHRS and YFSETQ. The V gene end was trimmed by 0 bases and the J gene end by 0 bases; junction bases not matched to a gene: 7. The CDR3 runs 17 residues. CDR3 sequence (DNA): TGCGCCAGCAGCTTGGCACCGGGACAGGGTGGCTCCTACGAGCAGTACTTC. This gives the protein CASSLAPGQGGSYEQYF.

Only one count was recorded for this clone. This sequence joins TRBV29-1 and TRBJ1-1; no clear D gene. The length of the CDR3 is 12 residues. Between the trimmed V and J ends, which lost 3 bases and 4 bases, there was a span of 9 bases. Germline-derived CDR1 and CDR2 are SQVTM and ANQGSEA. DNA for the CDR3: TGCAGCGTTGACAGGTTCTCCACTGAAGCTTTCTTT. Translating gives CSVDRFSTEAFF.

The rearrangement links TRBV11-1 to TRBJ2-1; 7 nucleotides line up with TRBD1. V dropped 2 bases and J dropped 4; count of bases not matched to a gene: 5. Germline assignment: CDR1 SGHAT and CDR2 FQDESV (reference sequence). The CDR3 is made up of 15 amino acids. CDR3 amino acids: CASSLRQGGYNEQFF. The CDR3 nucleotides read TGTGCCAGCAGCTTACGACAGGGCGGATACAATGAGCAGTTCTTC.

This chain links TRBV9 with TRBJ2-1; perhaps TRBD2 as D (5 bases). With 2 bases removed from V and 6 bases from J, the gap between germline ends came to 12 bases. The CDR3 loop spans 14 amino acids. Per the germline V gene, CDR1 is SGDLS and CDR2 is YYNGEE. CDR3 residues: CASSVWWTSNEQFF. As DNA, the CDR3 is TGTGCCAGCAGCGTTTGGTGGACTTCCAATGAGCAGTTCTTC.

This chain uses TRBV4-3 with TRBJ2-1; D is undetermined. Between the trimmed V and J ends, which lost 0 bases and 10 bases, there was a span of 10 bases. Per the germline V gene, CDR1 is LGHNA and CDR2 is YSLEER. The CDR3 is 13 amino acids. CDR3 bases: TGCGCCAGCAGCCAAGATTCGCTCCGGGAGCAGTTCTTC. This codes for CASSQDSLREQFF.

The chain combines TRBV7-2 with TRBJ1-2, with a tentative D call TRBD1 (6 bases). V was shortened by 5 bases and J by 0 bases, with 16 bases between the two germline ends. The CDR3 is made up of 16 amino acids. The germline V gene has CDR1 SGHTA and CDR2 FQGNSA. The DNA for the CDR3 is TGTGCCAGCAGCGTCTCCACAGGGAAGGCTAACTATGGCTACACCTTC. This translates into CASSVSTGKANYGYTF. Using reference TRBV7-2 and TRBJ1-2 for the parts outside the CDR3, the full variable domain is GAGVSQSPSNKVTEKGKDVELRCDPISGHTALYWYRQSLGQGLEFLIYFQGNSAPDKSGLPSDRFSAERTGGSVSTLTIQRTQQEDSAVYLCASSVSTGKANYGYTFGSGTRLTVV.

The genes are TRBV6-5 and TRBJ1-2; 10 nucleotides align to TRBD1. The CDR3 extends over 14 amino acids. Per the germline V gene, CDR1 is MNHEY and CDR2 is SVGAGI. Trimming at V came to 5 bases and at J to 8 bases, leaving 8 bases not matched to a gene. The CDR3 loop reads CASSPRGTGDGYTF. CDR3 bases: TGTGCCAGCAGTCCTCGTGGGACAGGGGACGGCTACACCTTC.

This clone appeared a single time. The rearrangement links TRBV6-1 to TRBJ2-4, with D unclear. Germline loops: CDR1 MNHNS, CDR2 SASEGT. The germline V and J ends were trimmed by 1 base and 6 bases, with 13 bases remaining between them. CDR3 size: 15 residues. CDR3 amino acids: CASSEGTVVGNIQYF. The DNA for the CDR3 is TGTGCCAGCAGTGAAGGTACGGTGGTTGGAAACATTCAGTACTTC.